This T cell receptor (beta chain) derives from a study of a mutant IDH1 vaccine in newly diagnosed glioma. Study overall: Antecedent treatment encompassed radiotherapy, temozolomide, or their combination; the majority received both.

Points on this clone: Antigen: not known.

TCRdb's table, derived via immunoSEQ multiplex PCR, lists solely in-frame clones and lacks some. Here the sample spans about 60,000 clones, approximately 80% being singletons. Documented time point: week 11, during vaccination. With topical imiquimod, each dose of the vaccine consisted of 300 ug of mutant IDH1 20-mer peptide. V lost 4 bases to trimming and J lost 3 bases; unmatched junction nucleotides: 15. The CDR3 contains 18 residues. Germline CDR1 is SGHNT and CDR2 is YYREEE (reference sequence). The sample in question was PBMCs, obtained from a glioma patient whose treatment included an IDH1 peptide vaccine. The sequence derives from a man aged 25 to 40 with glioma. The V call is TRBV5-4, the J call TRBJ2-5; 10 nucleotides align to TRBD2. Here the CDR3 reads CASSKGGASGSIEETQYF. CDR3 bases: TGTGCCAGCAGCAAAGGTGGTGCTAGCGGGAGTATAGAAGAGACCCAGTACTTC.